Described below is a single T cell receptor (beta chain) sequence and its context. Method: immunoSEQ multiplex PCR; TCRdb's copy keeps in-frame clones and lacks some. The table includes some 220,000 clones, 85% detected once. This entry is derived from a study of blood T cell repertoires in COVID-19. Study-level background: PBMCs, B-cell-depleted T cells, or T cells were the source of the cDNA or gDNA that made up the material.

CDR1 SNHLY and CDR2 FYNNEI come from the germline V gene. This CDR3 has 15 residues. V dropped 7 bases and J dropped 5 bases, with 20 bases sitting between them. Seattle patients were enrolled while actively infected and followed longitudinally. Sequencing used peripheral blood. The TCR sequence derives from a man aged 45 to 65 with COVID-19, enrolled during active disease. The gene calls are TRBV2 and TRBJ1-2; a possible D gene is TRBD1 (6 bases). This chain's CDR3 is CASMRGQVQGYGYTF. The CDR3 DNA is TGTGCCAGCATGCGGGGGCAGGTGCAAGGGTATGGCTACACCTTC.